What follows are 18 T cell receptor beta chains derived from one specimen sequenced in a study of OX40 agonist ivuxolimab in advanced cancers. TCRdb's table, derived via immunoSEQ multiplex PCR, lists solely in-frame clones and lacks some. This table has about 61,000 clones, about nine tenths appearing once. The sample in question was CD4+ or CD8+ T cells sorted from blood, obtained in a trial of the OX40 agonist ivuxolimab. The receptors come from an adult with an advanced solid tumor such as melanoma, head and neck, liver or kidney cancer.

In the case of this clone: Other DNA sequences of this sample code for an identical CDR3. The CDR3 region has the DNA TGTGCCAGCAGCCGACTAGCGGGCTACAATGAGCAGTTCTTC. It specifies CASSRLAGYNEQFF. The chain links TRBV6-5 to TRBJ2-1; TRBD2 matches 10 bases. Germline lookup yields CDR1 MNHEY and CDR2 SVGAGI. The CDR3 is 14 residues long. V lost 6 bases, J lost 3 bases, and 2 bases stayed unmatched.

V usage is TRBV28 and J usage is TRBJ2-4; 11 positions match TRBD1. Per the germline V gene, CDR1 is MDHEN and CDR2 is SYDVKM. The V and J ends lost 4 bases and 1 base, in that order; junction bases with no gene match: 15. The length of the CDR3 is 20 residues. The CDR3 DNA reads TGTGCCAGCAGTTGGCCTGGAGGGACAGGGGGATTAGGGGCCAAAAACATTCAGTACTTC. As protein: CASSWPGGTGGLGAKNIQYF.

The CDR3 DNA is TGCGCCAGCAGCTCCCGACAGGGGATCTCTGGAAACACCATATATTTT. Protein: CASSSRQGISGNTIYF. This chain uses TRBV5-1 with TRBJ1-3; 8 nucleotides line up with TRBD1. Trimming took 3 bases from V and 0 from J; bases not matched to a gene: 5. Looked up from germline, CDR1 is SGHRS and CDR2 is YFSETQ. The CDR3 covers 16 residues. The full variable domain, rest sourced from reference TRBV5-1 and TRBJ1-3, is KAGVTQTPRYLIKTRGQQVTLSCSPISGHRSVSWYQQTPGQGLQFLFEYFSETQRNKGNFPGRFSGRQFSNSRSEMNVSTLELGDSALYLCASSSRQGISGNTIYFGEGSWLTVV.

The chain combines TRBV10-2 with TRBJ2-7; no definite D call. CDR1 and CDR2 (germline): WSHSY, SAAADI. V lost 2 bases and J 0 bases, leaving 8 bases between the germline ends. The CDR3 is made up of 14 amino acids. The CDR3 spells CASSENTFSYEQYF. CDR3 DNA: TGCGCCAGCAGTGAGAATACCTTCTCCTACGAGCAGTACTTC.

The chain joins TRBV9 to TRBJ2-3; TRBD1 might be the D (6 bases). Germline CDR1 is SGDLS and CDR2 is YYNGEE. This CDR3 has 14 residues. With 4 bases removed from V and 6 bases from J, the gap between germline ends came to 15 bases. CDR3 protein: CASSSWGLRDTQYF. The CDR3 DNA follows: TGTGCCAGCAGCTCCTGGGGGCTGCGCGATACGCAGTATTTT. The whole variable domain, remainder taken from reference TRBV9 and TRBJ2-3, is DSGVTQTPKHLITATGQRVTLRCSPRSGDLSVYWYQQSLDQGLQFLIQYYNGEERAKGNILERFSAQQFPDLHSELNLSSLELGDSALYFCASSSWGLRDTQYFGPGTRLTVL.

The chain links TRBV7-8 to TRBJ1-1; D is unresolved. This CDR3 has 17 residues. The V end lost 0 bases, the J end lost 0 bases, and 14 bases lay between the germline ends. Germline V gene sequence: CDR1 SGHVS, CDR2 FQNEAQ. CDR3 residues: CASSLALLGNMNTEAFF. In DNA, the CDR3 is TGTGCCAGCAGCTTAGCGCTTCTGGGAAATATGAACACTGAAGCTTTCTTT.

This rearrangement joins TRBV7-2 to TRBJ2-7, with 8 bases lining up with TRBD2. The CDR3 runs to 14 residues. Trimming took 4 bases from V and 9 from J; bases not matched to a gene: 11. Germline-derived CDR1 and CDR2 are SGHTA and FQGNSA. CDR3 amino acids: CASSYPGLVRGQYF. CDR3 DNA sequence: TGTGCCAGCAGCTACCCGGGACTAGTACGTGGGCAGTACTTC.

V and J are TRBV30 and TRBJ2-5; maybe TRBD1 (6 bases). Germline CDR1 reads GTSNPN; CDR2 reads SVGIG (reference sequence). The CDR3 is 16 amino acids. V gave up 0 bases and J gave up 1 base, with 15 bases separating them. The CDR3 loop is CAWSVRGLAGQETQYF. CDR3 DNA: TGTGCCTGGAGTGTAAGGGGGTTAGCAGGCCAAGAGACCCAGTACTTC.

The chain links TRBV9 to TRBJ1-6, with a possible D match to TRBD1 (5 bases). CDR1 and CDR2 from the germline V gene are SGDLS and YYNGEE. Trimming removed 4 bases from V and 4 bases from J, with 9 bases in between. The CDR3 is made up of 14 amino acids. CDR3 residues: CASSPEGYNSPLHF. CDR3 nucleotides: TGTGCCAGCAGCCCGGAGGGGTATAATTCACCCCTCCACTTT. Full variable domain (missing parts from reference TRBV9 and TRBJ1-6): DSGVTQTPKHLITATGQRVTLRCSPRSGDLSVYWYQQSLDQGLQFLIQYYNGEERAKGNILERFSAQQFPDLHSELNLSSLELGDSALYFCASSPEGYNSPLHFGNGTRLTVT.

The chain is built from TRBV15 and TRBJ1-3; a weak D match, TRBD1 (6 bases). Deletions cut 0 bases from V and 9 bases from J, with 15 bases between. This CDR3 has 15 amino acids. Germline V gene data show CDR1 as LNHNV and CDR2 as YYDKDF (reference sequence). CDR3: CATSRDWGPVGTIYF. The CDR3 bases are TGTGCCACCAGCAGAGATTGGGGGCCTGTGGGCACCATATATTTT.

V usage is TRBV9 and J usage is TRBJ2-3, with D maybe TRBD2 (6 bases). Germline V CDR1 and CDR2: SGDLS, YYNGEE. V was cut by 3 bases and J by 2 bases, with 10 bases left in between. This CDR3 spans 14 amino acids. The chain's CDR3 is CASSDGDSTDTQYF. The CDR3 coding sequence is TGTGCCAGCAGCGACGGGGACTCCACAGATACGCAGTATTTT.

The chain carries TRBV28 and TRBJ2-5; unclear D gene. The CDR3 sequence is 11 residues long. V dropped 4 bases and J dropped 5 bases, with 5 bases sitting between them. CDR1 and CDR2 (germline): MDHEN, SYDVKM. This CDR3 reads CASSSWETQYF. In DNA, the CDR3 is TGTGCCAGCAGTTCGTGGGAGACCCAGTACTTC.

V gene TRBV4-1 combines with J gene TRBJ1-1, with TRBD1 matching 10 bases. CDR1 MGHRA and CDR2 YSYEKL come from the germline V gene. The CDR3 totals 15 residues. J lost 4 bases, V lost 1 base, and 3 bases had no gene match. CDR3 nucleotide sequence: TGCGCCAGCAGCCAAGGTAGGACAGGGGGCACTGAAGCTTTCTTT. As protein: CASSQGRTGGTEAFF.

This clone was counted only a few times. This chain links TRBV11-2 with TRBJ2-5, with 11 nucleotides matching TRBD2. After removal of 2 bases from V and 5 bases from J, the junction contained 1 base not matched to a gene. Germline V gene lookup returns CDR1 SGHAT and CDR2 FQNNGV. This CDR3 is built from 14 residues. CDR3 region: CASSLLAGGETQYF. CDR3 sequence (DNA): TGTGCCAGCAGCTTACTAGCGGGAGGTGAGACCCAGTACTTC.

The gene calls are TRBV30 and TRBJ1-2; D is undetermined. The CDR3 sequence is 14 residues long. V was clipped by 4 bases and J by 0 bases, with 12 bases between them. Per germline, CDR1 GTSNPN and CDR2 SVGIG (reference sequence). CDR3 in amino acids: CAWIGRPSNYGYTF. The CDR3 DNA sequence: TGTGCCTGGATCGGACGCCCGTCTAACTATGGCTACACCTTC. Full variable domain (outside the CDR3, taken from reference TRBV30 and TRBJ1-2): SQTIHQWPATLVQPVGSPLSLECTVEGTSNPNLYWYRQAAGRGLQLLFYSVGIGQISSEVPQNLSASRPQDRQFILSSKKLLLSDSGFYLCAWIGRPSNYGYTFGSGTRLTVV.

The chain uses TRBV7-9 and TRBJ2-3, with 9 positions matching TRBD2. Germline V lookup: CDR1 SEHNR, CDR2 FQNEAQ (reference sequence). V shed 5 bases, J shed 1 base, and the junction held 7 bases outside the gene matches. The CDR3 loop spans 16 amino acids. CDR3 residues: CASSPILAGRTDTQYF. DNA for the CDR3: TGTGCCAGCAGCCCCATACTAGCGGGCCGCACAGATACGCAGTATTTT.

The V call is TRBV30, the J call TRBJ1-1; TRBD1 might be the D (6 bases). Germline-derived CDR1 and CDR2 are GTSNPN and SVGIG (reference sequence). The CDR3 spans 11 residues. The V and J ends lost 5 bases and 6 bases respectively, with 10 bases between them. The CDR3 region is CAWGTFSEAFF. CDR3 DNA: TGTGCCTGGGGGACATTTTCTGAAGCTTTCTTT.

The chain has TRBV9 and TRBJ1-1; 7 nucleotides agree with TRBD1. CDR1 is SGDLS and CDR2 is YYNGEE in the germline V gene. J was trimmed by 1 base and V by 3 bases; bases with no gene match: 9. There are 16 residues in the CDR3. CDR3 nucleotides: TGTGCCAGCAGCGCCAGACCGGGACAGACGAACACTGAAGCTTTCTTT. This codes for CASSARPGQTNTEAFF.